This T cell receptor (beta chain) originates from a study of T cells in Graves' hyperthyroidism and ophthalmopathy. Whole-study results and caveats: With a median lead of 6.5 months before onset, the model predicted ophthalmopathy.

Amplified regions were TCR beta CDR3 sequences from RNA transcripts. A first-round RT-PCR of the TCR CDR3 used the HTBI primer set. TCRdb independently ran MiXCR on the multiplex PCR reads; one entry per CDR3 protein. Here the sample spans hundreds of thousands of distinct CDR3 sequences, approximately 42% being singletons. With regard to this clonotype: Its antigen is unidentified.

The CDR3 is 14 amino acids. With V trimmed by 5 bases and J by 5 bases, 4 bases remained unmatched. This rearrangement joins TRBV12-3 or TRBV12-4 to TRBJ1-5; 9 bases fit TRBD1. The clonotype comes from an adult man with Graves' disease, either hyperthyroidism or ophthalmopathy (not recorded which). The sequencing sample was made of peripheral blood or thyroid tissue (not recorded which). This chain's CDR3 is CASSHTGGDQPQHF. In DNA, the CDR3 is TGTGCCAGCAGTCATACAGGGGGCGATCAGCCCCAGCATTTT.